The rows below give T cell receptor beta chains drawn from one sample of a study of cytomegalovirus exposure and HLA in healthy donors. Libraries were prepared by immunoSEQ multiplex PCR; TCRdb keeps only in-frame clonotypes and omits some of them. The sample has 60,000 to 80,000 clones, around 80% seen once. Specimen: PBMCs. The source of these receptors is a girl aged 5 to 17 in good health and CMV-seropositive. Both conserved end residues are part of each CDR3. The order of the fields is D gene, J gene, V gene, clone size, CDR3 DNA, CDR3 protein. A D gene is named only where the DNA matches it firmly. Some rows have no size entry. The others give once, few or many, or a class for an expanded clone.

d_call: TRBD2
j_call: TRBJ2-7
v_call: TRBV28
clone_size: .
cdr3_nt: TGTGCCAGCAGTTTATTAGCGGGGGAGGGTTACGAGCAGTACTTC
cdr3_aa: CASSLLAGEGYEQYF

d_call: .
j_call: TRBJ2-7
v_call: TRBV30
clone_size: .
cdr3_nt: TGTGCCTGGAGTACAGGGTTGGGCGAGCAGTACTTC
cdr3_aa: CAWSTGLGEQYF

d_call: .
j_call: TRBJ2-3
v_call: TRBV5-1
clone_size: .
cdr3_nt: TGCGCCAGCAGCTTGGATTGGACACGCACAGATACGCAGTATTTT
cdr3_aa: CASSLDWTRTDTQYF

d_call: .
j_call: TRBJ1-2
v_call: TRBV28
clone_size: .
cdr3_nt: TGTGCCAGCAAGGGGGATTACAGGGCCTATGGCTACACCTTC
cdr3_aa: CASKGDYRAYGYTF

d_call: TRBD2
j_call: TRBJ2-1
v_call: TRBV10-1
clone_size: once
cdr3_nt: TGCGCCAGCAGTGGGACTAGGGGCAATGAGCAGTTCTTC
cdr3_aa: CASSGTRGNEQFF

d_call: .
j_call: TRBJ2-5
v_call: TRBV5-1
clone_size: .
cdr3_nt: TGCGCCAGCACTATGGAGGAGACCCAGTACTTC
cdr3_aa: CASTMEETQYF

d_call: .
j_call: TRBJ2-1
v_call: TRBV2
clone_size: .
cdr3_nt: TGTGCCAGCAGGGGTCTTAGGCGGGATCCCTCCTACAATGAGCAGTTCTTC
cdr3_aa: CASRGLRRDPSYNEQFF

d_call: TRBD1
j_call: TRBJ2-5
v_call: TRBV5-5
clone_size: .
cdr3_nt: TGTGCCAGCAGCTTGGAACAACAGGGGTACAGAGAGACCCAGTACTTC
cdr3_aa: CASSLEQQGYRETQYF

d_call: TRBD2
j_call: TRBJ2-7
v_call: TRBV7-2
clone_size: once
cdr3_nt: TGTGCCAGCAGCTTAGTAAGACTAGCGGGCCACGAGCAGTACTTC
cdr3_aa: CASSLVRLAGHEQYF

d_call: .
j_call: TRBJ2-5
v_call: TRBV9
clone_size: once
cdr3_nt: TGTGCCAGCAGCGCGGACCCAGGGATTAAAGAGACCCAGTACTTC
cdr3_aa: CASSADPGIKETQYF

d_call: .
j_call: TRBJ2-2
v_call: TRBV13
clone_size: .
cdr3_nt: TGTGCCAGCAGCTTCCTCGGGGAGCTGTTTTTT
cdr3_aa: CASSFLGELFF

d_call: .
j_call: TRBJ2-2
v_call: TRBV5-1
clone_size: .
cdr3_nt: TGCGCCAGCAGCCCCTGGGGTGGGGGCTCCGGGGAGCTGTTTTTT
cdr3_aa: CASSPWGGGSGELFF

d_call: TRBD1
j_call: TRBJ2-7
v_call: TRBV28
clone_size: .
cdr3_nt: TGTGCCAGCAGTTCCACACAGGGGGACTACGAGCAGTACTTC
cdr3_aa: CASSSTQGDYEQYF

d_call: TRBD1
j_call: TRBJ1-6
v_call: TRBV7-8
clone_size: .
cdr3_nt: TGTGCCAGCAGCACAGGGGCCGCCTATAATTCACCCCTCCACTTT
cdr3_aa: CASSTGAAYNSPLHF

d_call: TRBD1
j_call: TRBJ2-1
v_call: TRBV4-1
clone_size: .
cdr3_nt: TGCGCCAGCAGCCGAGATGCCCAGGGGGCCTACAATGAGCAGTTCTTC
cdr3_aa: CASSRDAQGAYNEQFF

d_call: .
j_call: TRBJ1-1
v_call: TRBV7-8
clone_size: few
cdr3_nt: TGTGCCAGCAGCTTAACCCGAGACACTGAAGCTTTCTTT
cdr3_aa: CASSLTRDTEAFF

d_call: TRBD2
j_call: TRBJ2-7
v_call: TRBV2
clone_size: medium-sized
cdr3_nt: TGTGCCAGTGAGGGACTAGCCTACGAGCAGTACTTC
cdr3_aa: CASEGLAYEQYF

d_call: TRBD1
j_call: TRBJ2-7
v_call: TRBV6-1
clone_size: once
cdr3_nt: TGTGCCAGCAACGCACCGGGACAGTCCTACGAGCAGTACTTC
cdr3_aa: CASNAPGQSYEQYF

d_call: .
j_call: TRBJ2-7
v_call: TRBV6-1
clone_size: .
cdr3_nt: TGTGCCAGCAGCGCCCCCTGGGCAGGCTACGAGCAGTACTTC
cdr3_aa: CASSAPWAGYEQYF

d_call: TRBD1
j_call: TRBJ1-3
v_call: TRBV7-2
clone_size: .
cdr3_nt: TGTGCCAGCAGCTTGACAGGGGCCCCCTCTGGAAACACCATATATTTT
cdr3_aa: CASSLTGAPSGNTIYF

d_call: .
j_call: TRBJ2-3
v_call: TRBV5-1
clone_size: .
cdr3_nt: TGCGCCAGCAGCTTGACAGGGACAGATACGCAGTATTTT
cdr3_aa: CASSLTGTDTQYF

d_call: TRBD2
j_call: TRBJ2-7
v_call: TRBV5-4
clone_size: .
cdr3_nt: TGTGCCAGCAGCCGTGAAGGGACTAGTCCGGAGCAGTACTTC
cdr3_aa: CASSREGTSPEQYF

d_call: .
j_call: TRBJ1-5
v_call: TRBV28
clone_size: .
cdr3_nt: TGTGCCAGCAGTTTACCTATGCGGGGCCAGCCCCAGCATTTT
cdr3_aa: CASSLPMRGQPQHF

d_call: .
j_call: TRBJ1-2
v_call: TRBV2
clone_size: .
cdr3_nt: TGTGCCAGCTCGCTCGTACAGGGTTTTAACTATGGCTACACCTTC
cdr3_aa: CASSLVQGFNYGYTF

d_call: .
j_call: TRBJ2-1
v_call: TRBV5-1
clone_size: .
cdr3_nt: TGCGCCAGCAGCTTTGGGGAAAGCGGCAATGAGCAGTTCTTC
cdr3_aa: CASSFGESGNEQFF

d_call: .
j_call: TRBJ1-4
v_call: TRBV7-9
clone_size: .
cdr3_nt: TGTGCCAGCAGCTTAAGGCAAGGAGAGGAAAAACTGTTTTTT
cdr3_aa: CASSLRQGEEKLFF

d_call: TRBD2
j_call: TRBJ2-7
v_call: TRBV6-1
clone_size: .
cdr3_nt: TGTGCCAGCATCCGGCTAGCGGGAGAGGGCGAGCAGTACTTC
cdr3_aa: CASIRLAGEGEQYF

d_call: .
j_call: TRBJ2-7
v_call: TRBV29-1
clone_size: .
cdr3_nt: TGCAGCGTTCGTGGGAGCTCCTACGAGCAGTACTTC
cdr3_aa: CSVRGSSYEQYF

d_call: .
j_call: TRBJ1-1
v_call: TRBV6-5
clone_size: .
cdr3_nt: TGTGCCAGCAGGGAGCCTGCGGGAGACACTGAAGCTTTCTTT
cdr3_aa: CASREPAGDTEAFF

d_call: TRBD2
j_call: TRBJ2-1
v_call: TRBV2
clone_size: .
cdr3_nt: TGTGCCAGCAGTGTTGAGGCTAGCGGGCGAAGCTCCTACAATGAGCAGTTCTTC
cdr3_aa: CASSVEASGRSSYNEQFF

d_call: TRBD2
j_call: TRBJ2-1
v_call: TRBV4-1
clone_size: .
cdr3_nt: TGCGCCAGCAGCCAAGAGGAGCGGGGGGCCCTACGGGATGAGCAGTTCTTC
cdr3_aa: CASSQEERGALRDEQFF

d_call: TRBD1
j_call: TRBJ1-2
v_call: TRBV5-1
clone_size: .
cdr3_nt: TGCGCCAGCAGCTTGCGCCTTACAGGGGTCGGCTACACCTTC
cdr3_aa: CASSLRLTGVGYTF

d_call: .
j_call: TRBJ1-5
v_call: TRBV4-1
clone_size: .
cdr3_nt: TGCGCCAGCAGCCCGCTTACTTTGCAGCCCCAGCATTTT
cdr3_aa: CASSPLTLQPQHF

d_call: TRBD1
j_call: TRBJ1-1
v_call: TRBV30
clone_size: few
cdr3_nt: TGTGCCTGGAGTGACAGGGGGAGAGCTTTCTTT
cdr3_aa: CAWSDRGRAFF

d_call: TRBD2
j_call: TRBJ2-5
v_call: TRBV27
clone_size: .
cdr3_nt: TGTGCCAGGGGGGGGGACGAGGAGACCCAGTACTTC
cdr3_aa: CARGGDEETQYF

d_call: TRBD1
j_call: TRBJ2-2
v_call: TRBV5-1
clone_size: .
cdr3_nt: TGCGCCACGAAACAGGGGAGTATGACCGGGGAGCTGTTTTTT
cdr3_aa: CATKQGSMTGELFF

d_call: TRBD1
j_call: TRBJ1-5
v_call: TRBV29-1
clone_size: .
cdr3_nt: TGCAGCGTGAAAGAACAGGGGACCTCACAGGGGGCCCAGCATTTT
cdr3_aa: CSVKEQGTSQGAQHF

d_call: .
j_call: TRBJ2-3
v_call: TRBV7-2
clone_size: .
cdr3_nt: TGTGCCAGCAGCCCGCGAGGATCGGGCCGCGGGTGGAAGACAGATACGCAGTATTTT
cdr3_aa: CASSPRGSGRGWKTDTQYF

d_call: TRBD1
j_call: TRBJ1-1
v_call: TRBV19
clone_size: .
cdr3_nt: TGTGCCAGTAGTATGGACAGGATGAACACTGAAGCTTTCTTT
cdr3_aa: CASSMDRMNTEAFF

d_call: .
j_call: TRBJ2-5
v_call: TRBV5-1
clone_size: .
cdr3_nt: TGCGCCAGCAGCTTGGGGGGCCCGGAGACCCAGTACTTC
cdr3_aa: CASSLGGPETQYF

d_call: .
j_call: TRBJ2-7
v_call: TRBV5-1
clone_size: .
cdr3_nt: TGCGCCAGCAGCTTGGCGCGGCGGACTTTCACGATATATACCGAGCAGTACTTC
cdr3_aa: CASSLARRTFTIYTEQYF

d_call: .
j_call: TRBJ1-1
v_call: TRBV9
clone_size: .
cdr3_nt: TGTGCCAGCAGCGTAGGGCAGGGAGGAACCCCTTTCTTT
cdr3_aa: CASSVGQGGTPFF

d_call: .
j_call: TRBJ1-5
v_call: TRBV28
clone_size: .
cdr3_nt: TGTGCCAGCAGTTTAGGTAGAGGGTTCAAACAGCCCCAGCATTTT
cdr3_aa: CASSLGRGFKQPQHF

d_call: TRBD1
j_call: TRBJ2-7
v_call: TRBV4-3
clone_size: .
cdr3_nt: TGCGCCAGCAGCCCACAAATAGGGGGACAGGGTCTCTCCTACGAGCAGTACTTC
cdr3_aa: CASSPQIGGQGLSYEQYF

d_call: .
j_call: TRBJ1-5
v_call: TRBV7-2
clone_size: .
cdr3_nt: TGTGCCAGCAGCTTAGGAGAGACACCGTGGCAGCCCCAGCATTTT
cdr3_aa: CASSLGETPWQPQHF